This T cell receptor (beta chain) came from a study of T cells after posttransplantation cyclophosphamide. The CDR3 runs 15 residues. CDR1 MNHEY and CDR2 SMNVEV come from the germline V gene (reference sequence). V shed 4 bases and J shed 5 bases, with 15 bases lying between them. General study points: Donor CD8+ memory clones often dominated recipient blood repertoires at later times.

Sequencing was performed with immunoSEQ multiplex PCR; in TCRdb, only in-frame clones are kept and a portion is missing. The sample includes 41,000 or so clones, none of them occurring once. In this sample, this clone turned up many times. The antigen is unknown. The TCR sequence derives from a man between 25 and 39 years old in good health and a related stem cell transplant donor. The chain has TRBV27 and TRBJ1-5, with D unresolved. The sequenced sample consisted of PBMCs. The CDR3 nucleotides read TGTGCCAGCAGTTGGGCCGGCGGGTCGGATCAGCCCCAGCATTTT. This codes for CASSWAGGSDQPQHF.